This is a list of T cell receptor beta chains from one sample in a study of CD8+ T cells in alopecia areata. Here immunoSEQ multiplex PCR was the method, and the copy in TCRdb shows in-frame clones only, minus some. The sample shows 150,000 or so clones, roughly nine tenths of them seen only once. The source was CD8+ T cells sorted from blood, collected at week 4, from a patient treated with tofacitinib. These TCRs come from a human donor with alopecia areata. Each CDR3 is given with its conserved first and last residue. Fields, in order: clone size, J gene, V gene, D gene, CDR3 DNA, CDR3 protein. A D gene is named only where the DNA matches it firmly. Only some rows state a clone size, as once, few, many or a class for expanded clones.

-	TRBJ1-1	TRBV29-1	-	TGCAGCGTTGAAGGCCAGGGGCCGGAAGCTTTCTTT	CSVEGQGPEAFF
once	TRBJ2-1	TRBV5-1	-	TGCGCCAGCAGGCGCGACCTAGCCTACAATGAGCAGTTCTTC	CASRRDLAYNEQFF
-	TRBJ1-5	TRBV6-5	TRBD1	TGTGCCAGCAGTCCGACAGGGGGCGGCGGTCAGCCCCAGCATTTT	CASSPTGGGGQPQHF
-	TRBJ2-2	TRBV7-9	-	TGTGCCAGCAGCCCCCTTGGTGGGGAGCTGTTTTTT	CASSPLGGELFF
-	TRBJ1-5	TRBV27	-	TGTGCCAGCAGTCTAGGGACCGTTAATCAGCCCCAGCATTTT	CASSLGTVNQPQHF
-	TRBJ2-5	TRBV4-1	TRBD2	TGCGCCAGCAGCTCCAGTAGCGGGCAAGAGACCCAGTACTTC	CASSSSSGQETQYF
-	TRBJ2-2	TRBV29-1	-	TGCAGCGTTGAAGGGAAGAACACCGGGGAGCTGTTTTTT	CSVEGKNTGELFF
-	TRBJ2-5	TRBV29-1	TRBD2	TGCAGCGTTGAAGCCCCGACTAGCGGGAGGGAGATTCAAGAGACCCAGTACTTC	CSVEAPTSGREIQETQYF
few	TRBJ2-7	TRBV11-2	TRBD2	TGTGCCAGCAGCTTCGGACTAGCGGTCAACTACGAGCAGTACTTC	CASSFGLAVNYEQYF
-	TRBJ2-4	TRBV11-2	-	TGTGCCAGCAGCTTAGATCAGTTCGACCCCTATCCAGCCAAAAACATTCAGTACTTC	CASSLDQFDPYPAKNIQYF
-	TRBJ2-7	TRBV5-1	-	TGCGCCAGCAGCTTATTGTCAGCCAGTTACGAGCAGTACTTC	CASSLLSASYEQYF
-	TRBJ2-2	TRBV13	TRBD1	TGTGCCAGCAGCAAGGGACAGGGGAACACCGGGGAGCTGTTTTTT	CASSKGQGNTGELFF
once	TRBJ2-3	TRBV6-1	TRBD1	TGTGCCAGCAGTGAACTTGGAGGGACAGGGGAAACAGATACGCAGTATTTT	CASSELGGTGETDTQYF
-	TRBJ1-1	TRBV30	TRBD1	TGTGCCTGGACCGACAGGGGCAACACTGAAGCTTTCTTT	CAWTDRGNTEAFF
-	TRBJ1-2	TRBV29-1	-	TGCAGCGTTGAGTTGTCGGCTAACTATGGCTACACCTTC	CSVELSANYGYTF
-	TRBJ2-1	TRBV2	-	TGTGCCAGCAACGGACACACCCCGCTTGCGCAGTTCTTC	CASNGHTPLAQFF
once	TRBJ2-1	TRBV2	TRBD2	TGTGCCAGCATTTCGGGGTTAGGGACTAGCGGGAGGGACAATGAGCAGTTCTTC	CASISGLGTSGRDNEQFF
-	TRBJ2-3	TRBV7-2	-	TGTGCCAGCAGCTCCCTACAGGGATCCTACGATACGCAGTATTTT	CASSSLQGSYDTQYF
-	TRBJ2-1	TRBV27	-	TGTGCCAGCAGCTACCGGGGCGGGCAGTTCTTC	CASSYRGGQFF
-	TRBJ1-4	TRBV6-5	-	TGTGCCAGCAGTTACTCGAATGGGGAAAAACTGTTTTTT	CASSYSNGEKLFF
-	TRBJ2-7	TRBV13	-	TGTGCCAGCAGCTTAGGAGGGGGTTCCTACGAGCAGTACTTC	CASSLGGGSYEQYF
-	TRBJ2-7	TRBV30	-	TGTGCCTGGGGACTTAGGGCGGATGAGCAGTACTTC	CAWGLRADEQYF
-	TRBJ2-7	TRBV5-4	-	TGTGCCAGCAGCTCCGGACAGACCTACGAGCAGTACTTC	CASSSGQTYEQYF
-	TRBJ2-7	TRBV9	TRBD1	TGTGCCAGCAGCAAATCCGGGACAGGGAAATTCGAGCAGTACTTC	CASSKSGTGKFEQYF
-	TRBJ2-6	TRBV11-2	-	TGTGCCAGCCCCCGCCCGGGATTAGAGACGACTGGGGCCAACGTCCTGACTTTC	CASPRPGLETTGANVLTF
-	TRBJ2-2	TRBV9	-	TGTGCCAGCAGCGGACGGATGCTGTTTTTT	CASSGRMLFF
-	TRBJ1-1	TRBV27	-	TGTGCCAGCAGTTTATCCCCAGGTGGGGGGACTGAAGCTTTCTTT	CASSLSPGGGTEAFF
-	TRBJ2-3	TRBV11-2	-	TGTGCCAGCAGCCTACAGGCAAAACATGAGTATTTT	CASSLQAKHEYF
-	TRBJ2-7	TRBV7-9	-	TGTGCCAGCAGCTTAAGCGGCTCCTACGAGCAGTACTTC	CASSLSGSYEQYF
-	TRBJ2-7	TRBV19	TRBD2	TGTGCCAGTAGTCCGGGACTAGCTGCCGAGCAGTACTTC	CASSPGLAAEQYF
-	TRBJ2-7	TRBV5-1	-	TGCGCCAGCAGCTTGGACACCAACTCCTACGAGCAGTACTTC	CASSLDTNSYEQYF
-	TRBJ2-7	TRBV29-1	TRBD2	TGCAGCGTTGTTCTAGCGGGGAGCTACGAGCAGTACTTC	CSVVLAGSYEQYF
-	TRBJ2-7	TRBV10-3	-	TGTGCCATCAGTGACGGCCCAACTCAGTTC	CAISDGPTQF
-	TRBJ2-3	TRBV4-1	-	TGCGCCAGCAGCCAAGAGGGGCGGACAGATACGCAGTATTTT	CASSQEGRTDTQYF
-	TRBJ2-1	TRBV9	-	TGTGCCAGCAGCCCCGCAGGCGAGCAGTACAATGAGCAGTTCTTC	CASSPAGEQYNEQFF
-	TRBJ2-2	TRBV25-1	-	TGTGCCAGCAGTGATCCGGGGGCTGCCACCGGGGAGCTGTTTTTT	CASSDPGAATGELFF
-	TRBJ2-7	TRBV11-1	-	TGTGCCAGCAAGGGGCCTCGAAGGAACGAGCAGTACTTC	CASKGPRRNEQYF
-	TRBJ2-7	TRBV2	-	TGTGCCAGCAGGGGCCTGGGGACGTGGTCCAAGCAGTACTTC	CASRGLGTWSKQYF
-	TRBJ1-4	TRBV27	-	TGTGCCAGCAGTTTCGGCCAGCAGGGTGAAAAACTGTTTTTT	CASSFGQQGEKLFF
-	TRBJ2-7	TRBV25-1	-	TGTGCCAGCAGTGACCCCGACAGTGCAAGCTACGAGCAGTACTTC	CASSDPDSASYEQYF
-	TRBJ2-2	TRBV29-1	-	TGCAGCGTTGAGGAGGGATCAAACACCGGGGAGCTGTTTTTT	CSVEEGSNTGELFF
-	TRBJ2-7	TRBV10-3	TRBD2	TGTGCCATCGCAGTGAGCGGGGAGGTAAGCTCCTACGAGCAGTACTTC	CAIAVSGEVSSYEQYF
-	TRBJ2-7	TRBV10-2	-	TGCGCCAGCAGTGAAGGGAACGAGCAGTACTTC	CASSEGNEQYF
-	TRBJ2-5	TRBV2	TRBD2	TGTGCCAGCAGTGAGGCCGCGACACGGGGGGTTCGGGAGACCCAGTACTTC	CASSEAATRGVRETQYF
-	TRBJ2-3	TRBV27	TRBD1	TGTGCCAGCGATAAGGACAGGGGAGCAGATACGCAGTATTTT	CASDKDRGADTQYF
-	TRBJ2-7	TRBV5-1	-	TGCGCCAGCAGCGTCGGGCTATCCTACGAGCAGTACTTC	CASSVGLSYEQYF
-	TRBJ2-1	TRBV29-1	-	TGCAGCGTAGCTCTCGAACTGCAGAGCTCCTACAATGAGCAGTTCTTC	CSVALELQSSYNEQFF
-	TRBJ2-5	TRBV7-9	-	TGTGCCAGCAGGAAAGAGACCCAGTACTTC	CASRKETQYF
-	TRBJ1-1	TRBV29-1	TRBD1	TGCAGCGGACAGGGGGACGCTGAAGCTTTCTTT	CSGQGDAEAFF
-	TRBJ2-2	TRBV9	-	TGTGCCAGCAGCGATAAGAACACCGGGGAGCTGTTTTTT	CASSDKNTGELFF
-	TRBJ2-4	TRBV7-9	TRBD2	TGTGCCACCGCGGGGGGGGCGTCGTTAGCCAAAAACATTCAGTACTTC	CATAGGASLAKNIQYF
few	TRBJ1-5	TRBV12-5	-	TGTGCTAGTGGTTTGAACCAGCCCCAGCATTTT	CASGLNQPQHF
-	TRBJ1-1	TRBV9	-	TGTGCCAGCAGCGTAGTAATGGGGAACACTGAAGCTTTCTTT	CASSVVMGNTEAFF